This TCR beta chain originates from a study of T cell responses to AZD1222 COVID-19 vaccine. This table comes from immunoSEQ multiplex PCR, and its TCRdb copy is limited to in-frame clones, with some not included. Of 85,000 or so clones listed, approximately 90% are singletons. Germline-derived CDR1 and CDR2 are LGHNA and YSLEER. The length of the CDR3 is 15 residues. Trimming took 1 base from V and 4 from J; bases not matched to a gene: 6. This specimen was peripheral blood, taken on day 0 of AZD1222 vaccination. The clonotype comes from an adult in good health. J is TRBJ1-2 and V is TRBV4-3; 7 bases agree with TRBD1. This chain's CDR3 is CASSQGQGPSYGYTF. DNA for the CDR3: TGCGCCAGCAGCCAAGGACAGGGTCCCAGCTATGGCTACACCTTC.